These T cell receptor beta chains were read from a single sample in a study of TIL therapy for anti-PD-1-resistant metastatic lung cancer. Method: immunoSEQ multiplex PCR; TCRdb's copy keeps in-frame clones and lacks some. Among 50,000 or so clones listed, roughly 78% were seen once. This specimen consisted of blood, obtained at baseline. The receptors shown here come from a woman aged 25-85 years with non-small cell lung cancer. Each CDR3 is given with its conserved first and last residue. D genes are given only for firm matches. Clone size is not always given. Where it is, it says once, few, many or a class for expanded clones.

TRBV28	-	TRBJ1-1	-	CASSFRGNTEAFF	TGTGCCAGCAGCTTCAGGGGGAACACTGAAGCTTTCTTT
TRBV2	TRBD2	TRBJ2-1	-	CASSVSGSLSNEQFF	TGTGCCAGCAGTGTTAGCGGGAGTTTGAGTAATGAGCAGTTCTTC
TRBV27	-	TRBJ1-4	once	CASSLSPTGTRRTEKGEKLFF	TGTGCCAGCAGTTTATCGCCTACCGGGACACGGAGGACAGAAAAGGGGGAAAAACTGTTTTTT
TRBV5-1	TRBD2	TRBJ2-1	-	CASSRVLGRELHEQFF	TGCGCCAGCAGCCGCGTCCTGGGGCGGGAGTTGCATGAGCAGTTCTTC
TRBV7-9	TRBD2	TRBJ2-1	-	CASSLFSMLAGMNEQFF	TGTGCCAGCAGCTTATTTAGTATGCTAGCGGGAATGAATGAGCAGTTCTTC
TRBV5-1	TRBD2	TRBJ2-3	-	CASSQDSGRGADTQYF	TGCGCCAGCAGCCAAGATAGCGGGAGGGGAGCAGATACGCAGTATTTT
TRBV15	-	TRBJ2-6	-	CATSIQGSGANVLTF	TGTGCCACCAGCATCCAGGGCTCTGGGGCCAACGTCCTGACTTTC
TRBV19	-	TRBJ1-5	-	CASSILRHRGQPQHF	TGTGCCAGTAGTATACTTAGACACCGAGGTCAGCCCCAGCATTTT
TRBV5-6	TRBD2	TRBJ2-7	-	CASSFGLAAPEQYF	TGTGCCAGCAGCTTCGGACTAGCGGCCCCCGAGCAGTACTTC
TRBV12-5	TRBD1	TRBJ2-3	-	CASAPGQGADTQYF	TGTGCTAGTGCTCCGGGACAGGGGGCAGATACGCAGTATTTT
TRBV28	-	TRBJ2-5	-	CASEHETQYF	TGTGCCAGCGAACACGAGACCCAGTACTTC
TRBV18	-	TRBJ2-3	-	CASSPGDTQYF	TGTGCCAGCTCACCAGGAGATACGCAGTATTTT
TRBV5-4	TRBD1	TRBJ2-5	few	CASTGQPQETQYF	TGTGCCAGCACGGGACAGCCTCAAGAGACCCAGTACTTC
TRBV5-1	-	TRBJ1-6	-	CASSLAVREVQSLHF	TGCGCCAGCAGCTTGGCGGTCAGGGAAGTTCAATCCCTCCACTTT
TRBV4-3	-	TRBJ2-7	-	CASSQGWETDSYEQYF	TGCGCCAGCAGCCAAGGATGGGAGACAGACTCCTACGAGCAGTACTTC
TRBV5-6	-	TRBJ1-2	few	CASNDREARGYTF	TGTGCCAGCAACGATAGGGAAGCCCGTGGCTACACCTTC
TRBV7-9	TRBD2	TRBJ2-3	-	CASSFYAGGDTQYF	TGTGCCAGCAGCTTTTACGCGGGGGGAGATACGCAGTATTTT
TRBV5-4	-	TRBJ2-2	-	CASRDRNTGELFF	TGTGCCAGCAGGGACAGAAACACCGGGGAGCTGTTTTTT
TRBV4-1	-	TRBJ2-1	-	CASSQGKGDKGDNEFF	TGCGCCAGCAGCCAAGGAAAAGGGGACAAAGGCGACAATGAGTTCTTC
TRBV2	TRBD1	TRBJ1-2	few	CASSGQGGNYGYTF	TGTGCCAGCAGTGGACAGGGTGGTAACTATGGCTACACCTTC
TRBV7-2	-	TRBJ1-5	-	CASSLEGGQLWPQHF	TGTGCCAGCAGCTTAGAGGGAGGACAGTTGTGGCCCCAGCATTTT
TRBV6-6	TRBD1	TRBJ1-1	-	CASSYPTGGNTEAFF	TGTGCCAGCAGTTACCCGACAGGGGGAAACACTGAAGCTTTCTTT
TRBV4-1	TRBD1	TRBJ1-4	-	CASSPGDREIEKLFF	TGCGCCAGCAGCCCGGGAGACAGGGAGATTGAAAAACTGTTTTTT
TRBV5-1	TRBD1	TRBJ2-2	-	CASSSGQGAAGELFF	TGCGCCAGCAGCTCTGGACAGGGGGCGGCCGGGGAGCTGTTTTTT
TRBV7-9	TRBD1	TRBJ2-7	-	CAIGTDPYEQYF	TGTGCCATTGGGACAGACCCCTACGAGCAGTACTTC
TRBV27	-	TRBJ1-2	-	CASSFVGAGTANYGYTF	TGTGCCAGCAGTTTCGTCGGGGCCGGCACCGCTAACTATGGCTACACCTTC
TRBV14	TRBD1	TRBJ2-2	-	CASSQGETGLNTGELFF	TGTGCCAGCAGCCAAGGGGAGACAGGGCTGAACACCGGGGAGCTGTTTTTT
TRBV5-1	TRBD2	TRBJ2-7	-	CASSELAGEGEQYF	TGCGCCAGCAGCGAACTAGCGGGAGAGGGCGAGCAGTACTTC
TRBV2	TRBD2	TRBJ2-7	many	CASSEAGLAANYEQYF	TGTGCCAGCAGTGAAGCTGGGCTAGCGGCGAACTACGAGCAGTACTTC
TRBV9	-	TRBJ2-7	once	CASSVGGYSYEQYF	TGTGCCAGCAGCGTAGGAGGCTATTCCTACGAGCAGTACTTC
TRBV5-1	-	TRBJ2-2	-	CASGIPEGGELFF	TGCGCCAGCGGAATCCCGGAGGGCGGGGAGCTGTTTTTT
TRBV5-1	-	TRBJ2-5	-	CASSFGLQETQYF	TGCGCCAGCAGCTTCGGACTCCAAGAGACCCAGTACTTC
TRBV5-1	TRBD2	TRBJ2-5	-	CASSLLASGGETQYF	TGCGCCAGCAGCTTGTTGGCTAGCGGGGGCGAGACCCAGTACTTC
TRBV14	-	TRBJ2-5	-	CASSQEKAWAEETQYF	TGTGCCAGCAGCCAAGAAAAGGCTTGGGCAGAAGAGACCCAGTACTTC
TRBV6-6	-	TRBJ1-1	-	CASRPTVNTEAFF	TGTGCCAGCAGACCGACGGTGAACACTGAAGCTTTCTTT
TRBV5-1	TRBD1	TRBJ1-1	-	CASSLDPQGAGNTEAFF	TGCGCCAGCAGCTTGGACCCACAGGGGGCGGGGAACACTGAAGCTTTCTTT
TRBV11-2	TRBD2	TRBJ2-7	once	CASSLWVQREVGYEQYF	TGTGCCAGCAGCTTATGGGTCCAGCGGGAGGTCGGGTACGAGCAGTACTTC
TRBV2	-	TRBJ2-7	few	CASSQISDNEQYF	TGTGCCAGCAGTCAAATTTCAGACAACGAGCAGTACTTC
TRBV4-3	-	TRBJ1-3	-	CASSQEAGGNTIYF	TGCGCCAGCAGCCAAGAGGCAGGGGGAAACACCATATATTTT
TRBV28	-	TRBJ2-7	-	CASTGGGTAFYEQYF	TGTGCCAGCACCGGGGGGGGGACAGCGTTTTACGAGCAGTACTTC
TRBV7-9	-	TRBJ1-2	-	CASFVGDGYTF	TGTGCCAGCTTTGTCGGGGATGGCTACACCTTC
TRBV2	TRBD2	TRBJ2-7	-	CASSEVGTSGRYEQYF	TGTGCCAGCAGTGAAGTGGGGACTAGCGGGAGATACGAGCAGTACTTC
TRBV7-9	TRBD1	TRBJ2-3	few	CASSSRVVGQGATDTQYF	TGTGCCAGCAGCTCAAGGGTAGTAGGGCAGGGGGCTACAGATACGCAGTATTTT
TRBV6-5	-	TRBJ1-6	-	CASSYSGVFDSPLHF	TGTGCCAGCAGTTACTCCGGGGTATTCGATTCACCCCTCCACTTT
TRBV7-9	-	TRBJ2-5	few	CASSRLSETQYF	TGTGCCAGCAGCCGACTGTCAGAGACCCAGTACTTC
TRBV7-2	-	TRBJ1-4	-	CASSLSPTRSNEKLFF	TGTGCCAGCAGCCTTTCTCCGACTAGATCTAATGAAAAACTGTTTTTT
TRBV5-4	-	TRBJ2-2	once	CASSPGSFTGELFF	TGTGCCAGCAGCCCCGGGTCTTTCACCGGGGAGCTGTTTTTT
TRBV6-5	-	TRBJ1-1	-	CASSYSTEAFF	TGTGCCAGCAGTTACTCCACTGAAGCTTTCTTT
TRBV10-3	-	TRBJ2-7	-	CAISEPIPYEQYF	TGTGCCATCAGTGAGCCCATACCCTACGAGCAGTACTTC
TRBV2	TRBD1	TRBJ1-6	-	CASRTTGVGPPLHF	TGTGCCAGCAGGACTACAGGGGTTGGGCCACCCCTCCACTTT
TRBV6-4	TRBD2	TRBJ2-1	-	CARSRRGTYNEQFF	TGTGCCAGATCGAGGCGGGGGACCTACAATGAGCAGTTCTTC
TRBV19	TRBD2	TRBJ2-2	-	CASRAGTSGRYTGELFF	TGTGCCAGTAGGGCCGGGACTAGCGGGAGGTACACCGGGGAGCTGTTTTTT
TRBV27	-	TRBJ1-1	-	CASSTALTGHTEAFF	TGTGCCAGCAGTACCGCCCTGACAGGACACACTGAAGCTTTCTTT
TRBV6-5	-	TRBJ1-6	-	CASRSIYNSPLHF	TGTGCCAGCAGGTCTATATATAATTCACCCCTCCACTTT
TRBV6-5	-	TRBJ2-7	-	CASSYSRLGNDYEQYF	TGTGCCAGCAGTTACTCGCGACTGGGAAACGACTACGAGCAGTACTTC
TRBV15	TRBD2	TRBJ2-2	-	CATSRGGTSGSIGELFF	TGTGCCACCAGCAGAGGAGGGACTAGCGGGAGTATCGGGGAGCTGTTTTTT
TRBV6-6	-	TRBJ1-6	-	CASSYSSSSPLHF	TGTGCCAGCAGTTACTCGTCCAGTTCACCCCTCCACTTT
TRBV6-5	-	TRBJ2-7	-	CASSLGYEQYF	TGTGCCAGCAGTCTTGGGTACGAGCAGTACTTC
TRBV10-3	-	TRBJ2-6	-	CAISESRGTGANVLTF	TGTGCCATCAGTGAGTCGAGGGGGACCGGGGCCAACGTCCTGACTTTC